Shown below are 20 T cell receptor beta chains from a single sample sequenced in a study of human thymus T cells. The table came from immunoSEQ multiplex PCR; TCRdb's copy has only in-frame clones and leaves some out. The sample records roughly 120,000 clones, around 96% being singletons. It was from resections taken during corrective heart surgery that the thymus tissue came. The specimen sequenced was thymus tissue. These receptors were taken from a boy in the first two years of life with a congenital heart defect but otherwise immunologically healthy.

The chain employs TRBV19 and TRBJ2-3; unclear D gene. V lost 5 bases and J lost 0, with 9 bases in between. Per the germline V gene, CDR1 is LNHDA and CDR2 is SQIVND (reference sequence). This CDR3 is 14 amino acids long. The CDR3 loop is CASSLRESTDTQYF. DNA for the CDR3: TGTGCCAGTAGTCTCCGAGAGAGCACAGATACGCAGTATTTT. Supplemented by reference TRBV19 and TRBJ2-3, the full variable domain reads DGGITQSPKYLFRKEGQNVTLSCEQNLNHDAMYWYRQDPGQGLRLIYYSQIVNDFQKGDIAEGYSVSREKKESFPLTVTSAQKNPTAFYLCASSLRESTDTQYFGPGTRLTVL.

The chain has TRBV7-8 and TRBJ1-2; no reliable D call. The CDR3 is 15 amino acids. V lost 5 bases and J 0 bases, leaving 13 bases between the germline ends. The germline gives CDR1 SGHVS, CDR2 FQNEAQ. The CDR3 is CASSLKGTANYGYTF. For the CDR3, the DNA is TGTGCCAGCAGCCTCAAGGGTACAGCTAACTATGGCTACACCTTC.

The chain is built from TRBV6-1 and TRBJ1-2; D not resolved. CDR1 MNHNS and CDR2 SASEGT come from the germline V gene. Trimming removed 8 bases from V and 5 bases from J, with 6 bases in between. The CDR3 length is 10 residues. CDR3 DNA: TGTGCCAGCTCCAAGTATGGCTACACCTTC. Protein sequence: CASSKYGYTF.

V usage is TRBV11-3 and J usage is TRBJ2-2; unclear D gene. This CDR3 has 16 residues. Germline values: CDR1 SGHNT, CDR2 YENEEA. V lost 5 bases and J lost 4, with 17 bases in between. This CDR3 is CASSPLVPATTGELFF. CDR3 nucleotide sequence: TGTGCCAGCAGCCCCTTGGTTCCGGCAACCACCGGGGAGCTGTTTTTT.

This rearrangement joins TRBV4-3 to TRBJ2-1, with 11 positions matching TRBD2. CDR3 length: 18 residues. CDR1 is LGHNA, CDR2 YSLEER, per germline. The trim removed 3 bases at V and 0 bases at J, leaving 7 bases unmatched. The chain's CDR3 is CASSHSGGVKYSYNEQFF. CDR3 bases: TGCGCCAGCAGCCATAGCGGGGGGGTAAAATACTCCTACAATGAGCAGTTCTTC.

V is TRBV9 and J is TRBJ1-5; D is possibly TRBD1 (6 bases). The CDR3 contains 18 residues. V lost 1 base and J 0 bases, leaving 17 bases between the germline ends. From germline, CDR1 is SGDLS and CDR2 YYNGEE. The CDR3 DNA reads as TGTGCCAGCAGCGTAACCGACAGGTTCTTTTTTAGCAATCAGCCCCAGCATTTT. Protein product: CASSVTDRFFFSNQPQHF.

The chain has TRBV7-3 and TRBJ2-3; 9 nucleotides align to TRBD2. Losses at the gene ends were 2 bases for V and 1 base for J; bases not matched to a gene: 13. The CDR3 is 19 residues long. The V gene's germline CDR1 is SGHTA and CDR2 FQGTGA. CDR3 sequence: CASSLGSWRGGFGTDTQYF. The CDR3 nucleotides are TGTGCCAGCAGCTTAGGCAGTTGGCGGGGGGGCTTCGGCACAGATACGCAGTATTTT.

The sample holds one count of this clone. The CDR3 here is CASSLELAGKPPETQYF. CDR3 in DNA: TGCGCCAGCAGCTTGGAGCTAGCGGGGAAGCCTCCCGAGACCCAGTACTTC. V gene TRBV5-1 combines with J gene TRBJ2-5, with 9 positions matching TRBD2. The CDR3 sequence is 17 residues long. CDR1 is SGHRS, CDR2 YFSETQ, per germline. V lost 0 bases to trimming and J lost 5 bases; unmatched junction nucleotides: 11.

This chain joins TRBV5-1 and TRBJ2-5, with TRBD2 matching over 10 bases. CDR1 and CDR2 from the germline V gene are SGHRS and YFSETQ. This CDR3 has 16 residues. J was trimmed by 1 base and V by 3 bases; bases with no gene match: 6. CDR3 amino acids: CASSSDSGGPQETQYF. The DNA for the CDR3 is TGCGCCAGCAGCTCCGATAGCGGGGGGCCCCAAGAGACCCAGTACTTC.

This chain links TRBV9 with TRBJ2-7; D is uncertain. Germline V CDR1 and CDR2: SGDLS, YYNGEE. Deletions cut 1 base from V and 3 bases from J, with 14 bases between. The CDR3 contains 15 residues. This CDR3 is CASSVSWPPHYEQYF. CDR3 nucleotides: TGTGCCAGCAGCGTATCCTGGCCTCCTCACTACGAGCAGTACTTC.

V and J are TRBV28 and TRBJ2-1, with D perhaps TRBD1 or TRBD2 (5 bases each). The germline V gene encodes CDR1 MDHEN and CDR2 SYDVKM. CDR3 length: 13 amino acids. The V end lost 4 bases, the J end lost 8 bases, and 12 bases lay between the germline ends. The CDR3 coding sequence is TGTGCCAGCAGTTCGTTCGGGGCCCATGAGCAGTTCTTC. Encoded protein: CASSSFGAHEQFF.

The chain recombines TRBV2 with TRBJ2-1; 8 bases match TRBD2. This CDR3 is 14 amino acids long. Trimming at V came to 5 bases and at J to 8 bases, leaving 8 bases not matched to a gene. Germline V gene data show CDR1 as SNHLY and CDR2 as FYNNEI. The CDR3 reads CASSLGTSVHEQFF. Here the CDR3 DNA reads TGTGCCAGCAGTCTCGGGACTAGTGTTCATGAGCAGTTCTTC.

Written as DNA, the CDR3 is TGTGCCAGCAGCTTTTTCAGGGGCCTCCGCTACGAGCAGTACTTC. Translated, it gives CASSFFRGLRYEQYF. The chain carries TRBV7-9 and TRBJ2-7; possible D gene TRBD1, 6 bases. This CDR3 is 15 amino acids long. Germline V gives CDR1 SEHNR, CDR2 FQNEAQ (reference sequence). V was clipped by 3 bases and J by 3 bases, with 15 bases between them.

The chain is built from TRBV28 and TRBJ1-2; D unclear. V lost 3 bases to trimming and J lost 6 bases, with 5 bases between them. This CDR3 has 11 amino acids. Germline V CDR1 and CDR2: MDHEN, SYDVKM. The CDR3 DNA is TGTGCCAGCAGTTTCACTAATGGCTACACCTTC. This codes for CASSFTNGYTF.

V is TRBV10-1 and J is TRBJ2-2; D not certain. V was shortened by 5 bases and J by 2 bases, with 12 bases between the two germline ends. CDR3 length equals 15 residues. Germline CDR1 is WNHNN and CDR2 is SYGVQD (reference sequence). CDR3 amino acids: CASSLTRLNTGELFF. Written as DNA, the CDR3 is TGCGCCAGCAGTCTCACCCGCCTTAACACCGGGGAGCTGTTTTTT.

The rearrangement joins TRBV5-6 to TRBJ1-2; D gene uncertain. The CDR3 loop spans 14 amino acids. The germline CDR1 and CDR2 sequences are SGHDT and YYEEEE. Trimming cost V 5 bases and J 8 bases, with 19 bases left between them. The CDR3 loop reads CASSCPAVREGYTF. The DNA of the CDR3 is TGTGCCAGCAGTTGTCCAGCGGTGAGGGAAGGCTACACCTTC.

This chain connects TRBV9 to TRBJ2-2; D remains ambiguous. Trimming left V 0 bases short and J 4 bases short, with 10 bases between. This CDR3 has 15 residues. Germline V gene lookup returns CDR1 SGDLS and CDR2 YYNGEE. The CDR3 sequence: CASSVATPITGELFF. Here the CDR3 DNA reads TGTGCCAGCAGCGTAGCGACCCCCATCACCGGGGAGCTGTTTTTT.

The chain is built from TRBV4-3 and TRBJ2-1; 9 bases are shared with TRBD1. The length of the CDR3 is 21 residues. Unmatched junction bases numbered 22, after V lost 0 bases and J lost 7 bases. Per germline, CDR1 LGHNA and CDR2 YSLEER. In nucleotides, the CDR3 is TGCGCCAGCAGCCAAGATCCGACTGTCCCTCCGACAGGGGGGGGTCTTAATGAGCAGTTCTTC. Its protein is CASSQDPTVPPTGGGLNEQFF.

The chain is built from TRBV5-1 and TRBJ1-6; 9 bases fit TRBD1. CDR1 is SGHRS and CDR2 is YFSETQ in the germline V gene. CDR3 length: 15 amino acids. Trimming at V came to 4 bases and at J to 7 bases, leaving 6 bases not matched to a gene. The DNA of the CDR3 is TGCGCCAGCAGCCTGGGACAGGGATCCAATTCACCCCTCCACTTT. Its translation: CASSLGQGSNSPLHF.

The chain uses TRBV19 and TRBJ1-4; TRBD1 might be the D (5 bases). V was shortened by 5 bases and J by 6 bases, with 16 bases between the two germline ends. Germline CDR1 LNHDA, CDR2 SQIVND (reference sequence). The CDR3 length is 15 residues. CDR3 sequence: CASSGQGLPDEKLFF. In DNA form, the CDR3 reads TGTGCCAGTAGTGGCCAGGGATTACCTGATGAAAAACTGTTTTTT. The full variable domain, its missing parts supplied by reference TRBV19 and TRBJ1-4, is DGGITQSPKYLFRKEGQNVTLSCEQNLNHDAMYWYRQDPGQGLRLIYYSQIVNDFQKGDIAEGYSVSREKKESFPLTVTSAQKNPTAFYLCASSGQGLPDEKLFFGSGTQLSVL.